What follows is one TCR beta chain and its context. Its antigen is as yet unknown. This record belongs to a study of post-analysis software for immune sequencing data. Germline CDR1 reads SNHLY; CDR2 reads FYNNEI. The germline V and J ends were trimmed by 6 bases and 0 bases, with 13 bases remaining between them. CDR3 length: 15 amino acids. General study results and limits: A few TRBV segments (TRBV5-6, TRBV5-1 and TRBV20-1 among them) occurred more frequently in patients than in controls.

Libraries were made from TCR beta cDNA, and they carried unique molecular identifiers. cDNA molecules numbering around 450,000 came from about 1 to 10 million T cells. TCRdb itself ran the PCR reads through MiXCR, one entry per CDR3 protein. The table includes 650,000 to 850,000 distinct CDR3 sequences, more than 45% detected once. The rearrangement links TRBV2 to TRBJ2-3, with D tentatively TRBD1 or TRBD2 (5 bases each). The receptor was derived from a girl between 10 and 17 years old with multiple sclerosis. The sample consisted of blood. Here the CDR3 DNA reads TGTGCCAGCAGCGCCGAGGGGCTTAGCACAGATACGCAGTATTTT. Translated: CASSAEGLSTDTQYF.